Presented here are 11 T cell receptor beta chains from one specimen sequenced in a study of spatial heterogeneity in lung cancer. A single record per CDR3 protein comes from TCRdb applying MiXCR to the 5' RACE reads. This sample has about 45,000 distinct CDR3 sequences, with 10% to 15% found just once. Time point here: sample taken at primary tumor resection. The sequenced material consisted of unsorted whole RNA from tumor, nontumor lung or frozen PBMC. The sample consisted of PBMCs, taken at surgery. Every receptor here comes from a female donor with early-stage non-small cell lung cancer.

The chain combines TRBV28 with TRBJ1-4; 8 bases are shared with TRBD1. Germline V gene lookup returns CDR1 MDHEN and CDR2 SYDVKM. The CDR3 spans 18 residues. The V segment lost 1 base and the J segment 2 bases; nucleotides outside the gene matches: 9. CDR3 sequence: CASSLYGRGLATNEKLFF. In DNA, the CDR3 is TGTGCCAGCAGTTTATACGGCAGGGGGCTCGCTACTAATGAAAAACTGTTTTTT.

The table lists this clonotype with many counts. The J gene is TRBJ1-5, the V gene TRBV25-1; perhaps TRBD1 as D (5 bases). The CDR3 loop spans 15 amino acids. Germline V gene sequence: CDR1 MGHDK, CDR2 SYGVNS. Trimming shortened V by 4 bases and J by 0 bases, and 10 bases separated the two germline ends. The CDR3 protein is CASSAGDYSNQPQHF. The CDR3 DNA follows: TGTGCCAGCAGTGCTGGGGACTATAGCAATCAGCCCCAGCATTTT. Combining the CDR3 with reference TRBV25-1 and TRBJ1-5 gives the whole variable domain EADIYQTPRYLVIGTGKKITLECSQTMGHDKMYWYQQDPGMELHLIHYSYGVNSTEKGDLSSESTVSRIRTEHFPLTLESARPSHTSQYLCASSAGDYSNQPQHFGDGTRLSIL.

This clonotype was detected ten times or more. The CDR3 nucleotides read TGCAGTGCTAGATCACACAATGAGCAGTTCTTC. It codes for CSARSHNEQFF. The rearrangement links TRBV20-1 to TRBJ2-1; D not certain. V was cut by 2 bases and J by 5 bases, with 4 bases left in between. Germline CDR1 and CDR2: DFQATT and SNEGSKA (reference sequence). CDR3 size: 11 residues.

A few counts support this clonotype. This rearrangement joins TRBV20-1 to TRBJ1-2; D is undetermined. V lost 0 bases and J 7 bases, leaving 12 bases between the germline ends. This CDR3 has 13 amino acids. The germline CDR1 and CDR2 sequences are DFQATT and SNEGSKA (reference sequence). The CDR3 sequence is CSARDDRLRGYTF. CDR3 DNA sequence: TGCAGTGCTAGAGATGACCGTCTTCGTGGCTACACCTTC.

This clonotype was found a few times. The chain has TRBV7-8 and TRBJ2-3; maybe TRBD2 (6 bases). V was cut by 5 bases and J by 3 bases, with 12 bases left in between. The CDR3 is made up of 14 amino acids. Germline V gene data show CDR1 as SGHVS and CDR2 as FQNEAQ. The CDR3 loop is CASSRGLGTDTQYF. The CDR3 coding sequence is TGTGCCAGCAGCCGGGGGTTAGGGACAGATACGCAGTATTTT.

This clonotype has at least ten counts. The chain combines TRBV20-1 with TRBJ1-4; no definite D call. This CDR3 spans 12 amino acids. Trimming stripped 2 bases from V and 7 bases from J, with 8 bases between. Germline V gene lookup returns CDR1 DFQATT and CDR2 SNEGSKA (reference sequence). As DNA, the CDR3 is TGCAGTGCTAGAAGAGGACGTGAAAAACTGTTTTTT. Encoded protein: CSARRGREKLFF.

In this sample, this clonotype turned up a few times. The rearrangement links TRBV5-1 to TRBJ2-7; D is perhaps TRBD2 (5 bases). The germline V gene encodes CDR1 SGHRS and CDR2 YFSETQ. Between the trimmed V and J ends, which lost 2 bases and 3 bases, there was a span of 9 bases. CDR3 length: 13 residues. The CDR3 reads CASSFTGNYEQYF. The CDR3 region has the DNA TGCGCCAGCAGCTTCACGGGAAACTACGAGCAGTACTTC.

The rearrangement uses TRBV10-3 and TRBJ2-5; 7 nucleotides align to TRBD1. The CDR3 spans 14 residues. Germline CDR1 reads ENHRY; CDR2 reads SYGVKD. Trimming cost V 5 bases and J 4 bases; bases outside gene matches: 7. CDR3 bases: TGTGCCATCAGTAAAAGACAGGGAACAGAGACCCAGTACTTC. It encodes CAISKRQGTETQYF.

This clonotype was detected many times. V and J are TRBV4-3 and TRBJ1-6; weak D call: TRBD1 (6 bases). Trimming removed 0 bases from V and 0 bases from J, with 6 bases in between. CDR3 length: 16 residues. Germline loops: CDR1 LGHNA, CDR2 YSLEER. Written as DNA, the CDR3 is TGCGCCAGCAGCCAAGAGGACAGCTCCTATAATTCACCCCTCCACTTT. It translates to CASSQEDSSYNSPLHF.

The genes are TRBV13 and TRBJ2-7, with no clear D. The CDR3 has 12 amino acids. V was clipped by 3 bases and J by 5 bases, with 8 bases between them. CDR1 is PRHDT and CDR2 is FYEKMQ in the germline V gene (reference sequence). The CDR3 DNA reads TGTGCCAGCAGCTTTAGCCAGAACGAGCAGTACTTC. Translating it yields CASSFSQNEQYF.

This clonotype was seen more than once but under ten times. This chain links TRBV11-2 with TRBJ2-2; D might be TRBD2 (7 bases). The CDR3 runs 15 residues. Per germline, CDR1 SGHAT and CDR2 FQNNGV. With 3 bases removed from V and 3 bases from J, the gap between germline ends came to 11 bases. The CDR3 region is CASSLGGHDTGELFF. As DNA, the CDR3 is TGTGCCAGCAGCTTGGGGGGGCATGACACCGGGGAGCTGTTTTTT.